The rows below give T cell receptor beta chains drawn from one sample of a study of T cell responses to AZD1222 COVID-19 vaccine. TCRdb's table, derived via immunoSEQ multiplex PCR, lists solely in-frame clones and lacks some. The sample lists roughly 180,000 clones; around 90% were seen once. The sample in question was peripheral blood, obtained 28 days after the second AZD1222 dose. The receptors shown here come from an adult who received the AZD1222 COVID-19 vaccine. Both conserved end residues are part of each CDR3. The D gene is left open where the match is weak. Some rows have no size entry. The others give once, few or many, or a class for an expanded clone.

V gene	clone size	D gene	J gene	CDR3 protein	CDR3 DNA
TRBV14	-	-	TRBJ1-2	CASSLTHRQANYGYTF	TGTGCCAGCAGCCTAACACATAGACAGGCGAACTATGGCTACACCTTC
TRBV3-1/TRBV3-2	-	-	TRBJ1-5	CASSQEGQGGQPQHF	TGTGCCAGCAGCCAAGAAGGGCAGGGAGGTCAGCCCCAGCATTTT
TRBV28	-	-	TRBJ2-2	CASSRGGELFF	TGTGCCAGCTCCAGGGGAGGGGAGCTGTTTTTT
TRBV6-5	-	-	TRBJ1-5	CASSYSWRGEPQHF	TGTGCCAGCAGTTACTCCTGGAGGGGGGAGCCCCAGCATTTT
TRBV30	-	-	TRBJ2-3	CAWSAGYRTDTQYF	TGTGCCTGGAGTGCAGGCTATCGCACAGATACGCAGTATTTT
TRBV28	-	TRBD1	TRBJ2-5	CASSPGTEETQYF	TGTGCCAGCAGTCCGGGGACAGAAGAGACCCAGTACTTC
TRBV14	-	TRBD1	TRBJ2-2	CASSPDRVSNTGELFF	TGTGCCAGCAGCCCCGACAGGGTGTCAAACACCGGGGAGCTGTTTTTT
TRBV6-2/TRBV6-3	-	-	TRBJ2-7	CASSYSGSYEQYF	TGTGCCAGCAGTTACTCGGGGTCCTACGAGCAGTACTTC
TRBV7-9	-	-	TRBJ2-7	CASSLLGAPYEQYF	TGTGCCAGCAGCTTATTAGGGGCGCCCTACGAGCAGTACTTC
TRBV5-6	-	-	TRBJ2-3	CASSQRTGLSTDTQYF	TGTGCCAGCAGCCAACGGACAGGACTAAGCACAGATACGCAGTATTTT
TRBV5-1	-	-	TRBJ2-5	CASSIQYQETQYF	TGCGCCAGCAGCATCCAGTACCAAGAGACCCAGTACTTC
TRBV19	-	TRBD2	TRBJ2-5	CASSDSGKETQYF	TGTGCCAGTAGTGATAGCGGGAAGGAGACCCAGTACTTC
TRBV9	-	TRBD2	TRBJ2-6	CASSVLSGRAGANVLTF	TGTGCCAGCAGCGTATTAAGCGGGAGAGCTGGGGCCAACGTCCTGACTTTC
TRBV19	-	-	TRBJ1-2	CASSEATDSGYTF	TGTGCCAGTAGTGAGGCCACAGATTCTGGCTACACCTTC
TRBV5-6	-	-	TRBJ1-6	CASGTYNSPLHF	TGTGCCAGCGGGACCTATAATTCACCCCTCCACTTT
TRBV21-1	-	-	TRBJ1-1	CASSNRVWATEAFF	TGTGCCAGCAGCAACAGGGTCTGGGCCACTGAAGCTTTCTTT
TRBV19	once	TRBD1	TRBJ2-6	CASSTPTGRSSGANVLTF	TGTGCCAGTAGTACCCCGACAGGGCGAAGCTCTGGGGCCAACGTCCTGACTTTC
TRBV19	-	TRBD1	TRBJ1-1	CASSFGTALNTEAFF	TGTGCCAGTAGTTTCGGGACAGCCTTGAACACTGAAGCTTTCTTT
TRBV28	-	-	TRBJ2-7	CASSSNPREQYF	TGTGCCAGCAGTTCCAACCCCCGCGAGCAGTACTTC
TRBV7-3	-	-	TRBJ1-1	CASRPTGGFGTEAFF	TGTGCCAGCAGACCAACGGGGGGTTTTGGCACTGAAGCTTTCTTT
TRBV29-1	-	TRBD1	TRBJ2-7	CSVIRQGSSYEQYF	TGCAGCGTGATTCGACAGGGGTCCTCCTACGAGCAGTACTTC
TRBV10-3	-	TRBD2	TRBJ2-1	CAISSPGTSGTNEQFF	TGTGCCATCAGTTCCCCCGGGACTAGCGGGACCAATGAGCAGTTCTTC
TRBV7-6	-	TRBD1	TRBJ1-2	CASSLGGGAGGLNGYTF	TGTGCCAGCAGCTTAGGGGGTGGTGCAGGGGGCTTGAATGGCTACACCTTC
TRBV7-9	-	-	TRBJ2-5	CASSGETQYF	TGTGCCAGCAGCGGAGAGACCCAGTACTTC
TRBV19	-	-	TRBJ1-2	CASSIDRGLVGYGYTF	TGTGCCAGTAGTATAGATCGAGGACTCGTGGGCTATGGCTACACCTTC
TRBV12-1	-	-	TRBJ1-2	CASSSTSPYGYTF	TGTGCCAGCAGCTCCACCAGCCCCTATGGCTACACCTTC
TRBV29-1	-	-	TRBJ2-2	CSVKAPNTGELFF	TGCAGCGTCAAAGCTCCGAACACCGGGGAGCTGTTTTTT
TRBV6-5	-	-	TRBJ2-3	CASSYSIDLDTQYF	TGTGCCAGCAGTTACTCTATTGATCTGGATACGCAGTATTTT
TRBV18	-	-	TRBJ2-1	CASSPPAAPWNEQFF	TGTGCCAGCTCACCACCGGCGGCCCCCTGGAATGAGCAGTTCTTC
TRBV6-5	-	-	TRBJ2-7	CASRSAGSSYEQYF	TGTGCCAGCAGGTCCGCCGGGAGCTCCTACGAGCAGTACTTC
TRBV4-3	-	-	TRBJ1-2	CASSQVRETNYGYTF	TGCGCCAGCAGCCAAGTGAGGGAAACTAACTATGGCTACACCTTC
TRBV9	-	-	TRBJ2-3	CASSVDSEGTDTQYF	TGTGCCAGCAGCGTAGATAGTGAAGGCACAGATACGCAGTATTTT
TRBV27	-	-	TRBJ2-7	CASRTPYEQYF	TGTGCCAGCAGGACCCCCTACGAGCAGTACTTC
TRBV5-1	-	TRBD1	TRBJ2-7	CASRFGTGPYEQYF	TGCGCCAGCAGATTCGGGACAGGGCCCTACGAGCAGTACTTC
TRBV19	-	-	TRBJ1-1	CASRTGYTEAFF	TGTGCCAGTAGGACAGGCTACACTGAAGCTTTCTTT
TRBV9	-	-	TRBJ2-3	CASSLTGGPPLTDTQYF	TGTGCCAGCAGCCTCACGGGGGGCCCCCCATTAACAGATACGCAGTATTTT
TRBV19	-	TRBD1	TRBJ2-1	CASSPLRGVPGGVYNEQFF	TGTGCCAGTAGCCCCCTCCGAGGGGTCCCAGGGGGCGTATACAATGAGCAGTTCTTC
TRBV6-5	-	TRBD1	TRBJ2-1	CASSSVGTVYNEQFF	TGTGCCAGCAGTTCGGTTGGGACAGTCTACAATGAGCAGTTCTTC
TRBV11-2	-	-	TRBJ1-4	CASSNRVDEKLFF	TGTGCCAGCAGTAATAGGGTTGACGAAAAACTGTTTTTT
TRBV3-1/TRBV3-2	-	TRBD1	TRBJ1-4	CASSRGDRGSEKLFF	TGTGCCAGCAGCCGAGGGGACAGGGGCAGTGAAAAACTGTTTTTT
TRBV28	-	-	TRBJ1-3	CASSWGPRRPGSGNTIYF	TGTGCCAGCAGTTGGGGTCCCCGGAGGCCTGGCTCTGGAAACACCATATATTTT
TRBV19	once	-	TRBJ1-2	CASSTTYGYTF	TGTGCCAGTAGTACGACTTATGGCTACACCTTC
TRBV11-2	-	-	TRBJ2-2	CASSSDSYTGELFF	TGTGCCAGCAGCTCAGACTCTTACACCGGGGAGCTGTTTTTT
TRBV2	-	-	TRBJ2-7	CASRTSSSYEQYF	TGTGCCAGCAGGACGTCGAGCTCCTACGAGCAGTACTTC
TRBV2	-	-	TRBJ2-5	CASISDEVTQYF	TGTGCCAGCATCTCAGACGAGGTGACCCAGTACTTC
TRBV24-1	-	-	TRBJ1-1	CATRAAGTEAFF	TGTGCCACCAGGGCGGCGGGTACTGAAGCTTTCTTT
TRBV10-3	-	-	TRBJ1-1	CAIGRESRWAFF	TGTGCCATCGGCAGGGAAAGTAGGTGGGCTTTCTTT
TRBV2	-	TRBD1	TRBJ2-5	CASSESGSRGQETQYF	TGTGCCAGCAGTGAAAGCGGCAGCAGGGGGCAGGAGACCCAGTACTTC
TRBV21-1	once	-	TRBJ2-7	CASSKRGRGLLVSPFTCRRYEQYF	TGTGCCAGCAGCAAACGGGGTCGAGGGCTATTAGTTTCCCCCTTTACTTGTCGACGCTACGAGCAGTACTTC
TRBV2	-	TRBD1	TRBJ1-2	CASKEPQGARANYGYTF	TGTGCCAGCAAGGAACCCCAGGGGGCCCGAGCTAACTATGGCTACACCTTC
TRBV5-1	-	TRBD1	TRBJ2-3	CASSLEQGVDTQYF	TGCGCCAGCAGCTTGGAACAGGGGGTGGATACGCAGTATTTT
TRBV19	-	-	TRBJ2-7	CASSIRQGEVYEQYF	TGTGCCAGTAGTATACGTCAGGGAGAGGTCTACGAGCAGTACTTC
TRBV5-1	once	-	TRBJ2-3	CASSFRGSTDTQYF	TGCGCCAGCAGCTTCCGAGGGAGCACAGATACGCAGTATTTT
TRBV4-1	-	TRBD1	TRBJ1-1	CASSQEGYGQVGAFF	TGCGCCAGCAGCCAAGAGGGGTATGGACAGGTCGGCGCTTTCTTT
TRBV11-2	-	-	TRBJ1-1	CASSLDRVMNTEAFF	TGTGCCAGCAGCTTAGATCGGGTCATGAACACTGAAGCTTTCTTT
TRBV27	-	TRBD1	TRBJ2-7	CASRGTGDYYEQYF	TGTGCCAGCAGGGGGACAGGGGACTATTACGAGCAGTACTTC
TRBV9	-	-	TRBJ2-3	CASSEQGSTDTQYF	TGTGCCAGCAGCGAACAGGGAAGCACAGATACGCAGTATTTT
TRBV5-1	-	-	TRBJ1-1	CASSLNAGVRAEAFF	TGCGCCAGCAGCTTGAATGCCGGGGTTCGGGCTGAAGCTTTCTTT
TRBV2	-	-	TRBJ2-1	CASSELDVDEQFF	TGTGCCAGCAGTGAACTAGATGTGGATGAGCAGTTCTTC